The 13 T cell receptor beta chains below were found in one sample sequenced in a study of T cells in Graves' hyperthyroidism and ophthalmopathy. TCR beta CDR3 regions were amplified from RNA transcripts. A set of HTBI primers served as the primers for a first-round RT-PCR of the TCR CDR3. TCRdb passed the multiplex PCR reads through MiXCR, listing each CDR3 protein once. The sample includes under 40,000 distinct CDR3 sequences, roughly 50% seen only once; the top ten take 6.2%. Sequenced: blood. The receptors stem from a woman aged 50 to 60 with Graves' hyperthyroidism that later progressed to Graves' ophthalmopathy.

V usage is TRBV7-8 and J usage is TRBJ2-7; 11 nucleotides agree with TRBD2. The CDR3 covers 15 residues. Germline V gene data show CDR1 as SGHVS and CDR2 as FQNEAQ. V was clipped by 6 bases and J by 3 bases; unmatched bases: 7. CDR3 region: CASRLIAGGRYEQYF. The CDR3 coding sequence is TGTGCCAGCAGACTGATAGCGGGAGGGCGCTACGAGCAGTACTTC.

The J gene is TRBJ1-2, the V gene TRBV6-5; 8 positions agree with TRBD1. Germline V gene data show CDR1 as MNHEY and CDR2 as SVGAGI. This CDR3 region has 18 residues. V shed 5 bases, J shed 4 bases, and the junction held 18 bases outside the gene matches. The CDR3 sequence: CASSKLQGAVYSSYGYTF. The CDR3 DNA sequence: TGTGCCAGCAGTAAATTGCAGGGGGCGGTCTACAGTTCCTATGGCTACACCTTC.

CDR3 sequence (DNA): TGTGCCATCACCGAAGAGCGCTCCTACAATGAGCAGTTCTTC. This sequence encodes CAITEERSYNEQFF. The chain couples TRBV10-3 to TRBJ2-1; D is undetermined. The ends were cut back, 7 bases at V and 0 bases at J, with 10 bases in the middle. CDR3 length: 14 amino acids. Germline V CDR1 and CDR2: ENHRY, SYGVKD.

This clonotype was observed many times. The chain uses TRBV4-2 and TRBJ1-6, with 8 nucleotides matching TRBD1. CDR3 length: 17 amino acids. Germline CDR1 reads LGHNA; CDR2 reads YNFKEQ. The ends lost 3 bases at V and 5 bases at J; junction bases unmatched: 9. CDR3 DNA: TGTGCCAGCAGCCAGCGTGACCCGACAGGGGATAATTCACCCCTCCACTTT. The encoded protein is CASSQRDPTGDNSPLHF.

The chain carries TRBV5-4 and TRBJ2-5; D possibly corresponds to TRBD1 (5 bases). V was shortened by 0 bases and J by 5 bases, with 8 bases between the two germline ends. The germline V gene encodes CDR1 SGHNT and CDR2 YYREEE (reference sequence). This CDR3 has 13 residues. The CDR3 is CASSLAGLETQYF. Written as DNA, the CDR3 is TGTGCCAGCAGCTTGGCAGGGCTGGAGACCCAGTACTTC. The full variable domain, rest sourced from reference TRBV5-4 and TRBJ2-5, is ETGVTQSPTHLIKTRGQQVTLRCSSQSGHNTVSWYQQALGQGPQFIFQYYREEENGRGNFPPRFSGLQFPNYSSELNVNALELDDSALYLCASSLAGLETQYFGPGTRLLVL.

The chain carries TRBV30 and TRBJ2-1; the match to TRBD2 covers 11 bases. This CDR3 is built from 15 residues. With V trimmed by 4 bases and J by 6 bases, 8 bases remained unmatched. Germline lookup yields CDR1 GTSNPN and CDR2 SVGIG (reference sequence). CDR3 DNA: TGTGCCTGGACCGTAGGGACTAGCGGAGCCAATGAGCAGTTCTTC. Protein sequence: CAWTVGTSGANEQFF.

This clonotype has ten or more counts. CDR3: CASSPGQGTPNYGYTF. DNA for the CDR3: TGCGCCAGCAGCCCGGGACAGGGCACTCCTAACTATGGCTACACCTTC. The V gene is TRBV5-1, the J gene TRBJ1-2; the match to TRBD1 covers 9 bases. V lost 4 bases to trimming and J lost 0 bases; unmatched junction nucleotides: 7. CDR1 is SGHRS and CDR2 is YFSETQ in the germline V gene. CDR3 length: 16 amino acids. Supplemented by reference TRBV5-1 and TRBJ1-2, the full variable domain reads KAGVTQTPRYLIKTRGQQVTLSCSPISGHRSVSWYQQTPGQGLQFLFEYFSETQRNKGNFPGRFSGRQFSNSRSEMNVSTLELGDSALYLCASSPGQGTPNYGYTFGSGTRLTVV.

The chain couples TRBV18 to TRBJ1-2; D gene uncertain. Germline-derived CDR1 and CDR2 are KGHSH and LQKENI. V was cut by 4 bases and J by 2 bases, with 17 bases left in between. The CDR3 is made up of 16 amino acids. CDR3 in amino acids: CASSLPALTPNYGYTF. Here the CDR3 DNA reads TGTGCCAGCTCACTCCCGGCCCTGACACCGAACTATGGCTACACCTTC.

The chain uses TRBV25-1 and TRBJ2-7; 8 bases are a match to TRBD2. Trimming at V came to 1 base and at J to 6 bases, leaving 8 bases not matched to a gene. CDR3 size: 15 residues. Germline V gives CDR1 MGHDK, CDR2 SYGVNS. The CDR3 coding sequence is TGTGCCAGCAGTGAATGGGCTAGCGGGTACTGCGAGCAGTACTTC. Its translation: CASSEWASGYCEQYF.

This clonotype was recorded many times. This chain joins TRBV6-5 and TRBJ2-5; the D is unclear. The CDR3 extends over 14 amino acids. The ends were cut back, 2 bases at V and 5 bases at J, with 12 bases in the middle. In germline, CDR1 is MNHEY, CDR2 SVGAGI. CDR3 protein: CASSYDPSAETQYF. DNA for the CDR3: TGTGCCAGCAGTTACGACCCAAGCGCGGAGACCCAGTACTTC.

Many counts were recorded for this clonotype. This CDR3 is CASSYSGETNEKLFF. The CDR3 nucleotides are TGTGCCAGCAGTTACTCGGGGGAAACTAATGAAAAACTGTTTTTT. This rearrangement joins TRBV6-5 to TRBJ1-4, with D possibly being TRBD1 (5 bases). CDR3 length: 15 residues. V was pared by 0 bases and J by 1 base, with 6 bases between. Germline V gene lookup returns CDR1 MNHEY and CDR2 SVGAGI.

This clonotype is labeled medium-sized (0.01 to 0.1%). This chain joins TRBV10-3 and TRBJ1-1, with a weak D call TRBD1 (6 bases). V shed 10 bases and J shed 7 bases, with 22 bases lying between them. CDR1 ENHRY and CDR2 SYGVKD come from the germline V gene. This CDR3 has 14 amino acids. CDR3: CATMIGGGIDEAFF. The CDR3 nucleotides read TGTGCCACCATGATAGGAGGGGGAATCGATGAAGCTTTCTTT.

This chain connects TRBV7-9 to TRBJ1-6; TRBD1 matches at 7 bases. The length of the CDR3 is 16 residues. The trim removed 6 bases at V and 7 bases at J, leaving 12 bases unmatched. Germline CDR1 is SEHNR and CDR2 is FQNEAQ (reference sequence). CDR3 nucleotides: TGTGCCAGCAGTCCAGGGGGGCTTTACGGAAATTCACCCCTCCACTTT. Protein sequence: CASSPGGLYGNSPLHF.